These 27 T cell receptor beta chains came from one sample sequenced in a study of shared clonotypes between healthy human individuals. The table came from immunoSEQ multiplex PCR; TCRdb's copy has only in-frame clones and leaves some out. Here the sample spans a few million clones, around nine tenths being singletons. What was sequenced was naive CD4+ T cells sorted from blood. Stated subset: CD45RA+ positively selected. These TCRs come from a man between 18 and 35 years old in good health.

The chain is built from TRBV5-1 and TRBJ2-7, with D possibly being TRBD2 (5 bases). V was cut by 2 bases and J by 3 bases, with 9 bases left in between. The length of the CDR3 is 13 residues. CDR1 is SGHRS and CDR2 is YFSETQ in the germline V gene. DNA of the CDR3: TGCGCCAGCAGCTTCCCAGGAGGCTACGAGCAGTACTTC. Protein: CASSFPGGYEQYF. The full variable domain, with the rest looked up from reference TRBV5-1 and TRBJ2-7, is KAGVTQTPRYLIKTRGQQVTLSCSPISGHRSVSWYQQTPGQGLQFLFEYFSETQRNKGNFPGRFSGRQFSNSRSEMNVSTLELGDSALYLCASSFPGGYEQYFGPGTRLTVT.

V gene TRBV29-1 combines with J gene TRBJ1-5; 7 positions match TRBD1. Germline values: CDR1 SQVTM, CDR2 ANQGSEA. This CDR3 has 13 amino acids. J was trimmed by 5 bases and V by 6 bases; bases with no gene match: 7. The CDR3 sequence: CSVIQGPDQPQHF. As DNA, the CDR3 is TGCAGCGTCATACAGGGGCCGGATCAGCCCCAGCATTTT.

The V and J genes are TRBV7-8 and TRBJ2-1; D remains ambiguous. CDR1 and CDR2 (germline): SGHVS, FQNEAQ. Trimming stripped 4 bases from V and 9 bases from J, with 13 bases between. CDR3 size: 13 residues. Written as DNA, the CDR3 is TGTGCCAGCAGCTCGAGGTCTCTCGGTGAGCAGTTCTTC. Its protein product is CASSSRSLGEQFF.

V gene TRBV11-2 combines with J gene TRBJ2-7, with 8 bases identical to TRBD2. The CDR3 is 14 amino acids. CDR1 is SGHAT and CDR2 is FQNNGV in the germline V gene. J was trimmed by 5 bases and V by 5 bases; bases with no gene match: 8. CDR3 in DNA: TGTGCCAGCAGCAGCTTAGCGGGACTCCACGAGCAGTACTTC. Translation: CASSSLAGLHEQYF. Supplemented by reference TRBV11-2 and TRBJ2-7, the full variable domain reads EAGVAQSPRYKIIEKRQSVAFWCNPISGHATLYWYQQILGQGPKLLIQFQNNGVVDDSQLPKDRFSAERLKGVDSTLKIQPAKLEDSAVYLCASSSLAGLHEQYFGPGTRLTVT.

The chain employs TRBV7-2 and TRBJ2-5, with D uncertain. V was trimmed by 4 bases and J by 7 bases, leaving 10 bases between them. This CDR3 is built from 12 residues. Germline V gene data show CDR1 as SGHTA and CDR2 as FQGNSA. CDR3 protein: CASSYEIATQYF. CDR3 nucleotides: TGTGCCAGCAGCTATGAAATTGCGACCCAGTACTTC.

The V call is TRBV6-5, the J call TRBJ1-2; 8 bases map to TRBD1. Germline CDR1 reads MNHEY; CDR2 reads SVGAGI. This CDR3 is built from 14 residues. V lost 6 bases, J lost 7 bases, and 10 bases stayed unmatched. The DNA for the CDR3 is TGTGCCAGCAGCCGAACAGGGGGGGGTGGTGGCTACACCTTC. This codes for CASSRTGGGGGYTF.

The rearrangement joins TRBV5-1 to TRBJ2-3; 9 nucleotides agree with TRBD1. V lost 3 bases to trimming and J lost 7 bases; unmatched junction nucleotides: 3. Germline CDR1 SGHRS, CDR2 YFSETQ. This CDR3 contains 13 residues. The CDR3 loop is CASSWGQGYTQYF. The CDR3 DNA reads as TGCGCCAGCAGCTGGGGACAGGGCTATACGCAGTATTTT.

The genes are TRBV6-1 and TRBJ1-2; perhaps TRBD1 as D (6 bases). Germline V gives CDR1 MNHNS, CDR2 SASEGT. Trimming took 2 bases from V and 4 from J, leaving 14 bases between them. This CDR3 has 15 residues. This CDR3 reads CASSEREGVGYGYTF. Written as DNA, the CDR3 is TGTGCCAGCAGTGAACGAGAGGGGGTGGGCTATGGCTACACCTTC.

As regards this clone: One end of the junction varies from germline; a read error may be responsible. This chain joins TRBV9 and TRBJ2-1, with 13 bases matching TRBD2. CDR1 SGDLS and CDR2 YYNGEE come from the germline V gene. This CDR3 is 17 amino acids long. The DNA of the CDR3 is TGTGCCAGCAGCGTAGAAACTAGCGGGAGGGCCTATAATGAGCAGTTCTTC. Its translation: CASSVETSGRAYNEQFF.

The CDR3, as DNA: TGCGCCAGCAGCTTGTCTTGGACTAGCGACTACAATGAGCAGTTCTTC. Its protein is CASSLSWTSDYNEQFF. The genes are TRBV5-1 and TRBJ2-1; 9 bases line up with TRBD2. J was trimmed by 3 bases and V by 1 base; bases with no gene match: 5. Germline-derived CDR1 and CDR2 are SGHRS and YFSETQ. The length of the CDR3 is 16 residues.

The CDR3 here is CASSEDRVHYEQYF. As DNA, the CDR3 is TGCGCCAGCAGCGAAGACAGGGTACACTACGAGCAGTACTTC. The chain couples TRBV5-1 to TRBJ2-7; the match to TRBD1 covers 7 bases. Germline loops: CDR1 SGHRS, CDR2 YFSETQ. J was trimmed by 3 bases and V by 4 bases; bases with no gene match: 7. The CDR3 is 14 amino acids.

This clone was observed a single time. The V and J genes are TRBV18 and TRBJ1-2, with D unresolved. V lost 1 base, J lost 8 bases, and 11 bases lay in between. Germline V gene sequence: CDR1 KGHSH, CDR2 LQKENI. The CDR3 has 13 residues. The CDR3 DNA reads as TGTGCCAGCTCACCACAGGGATTTGTGGGCTACACCTTC. It is translated as CASSPQGFVGYTF.

This chain links TRBV28 with TRBJ2-5, with 7 bases matching TRBD2. This CDR3 spans 18 amino acids. Germline V gene sequence: CDR1 MDHEN, CDR2 SYDVKM. J was trimmed by 1 base and V by 3 bases; bases with no gene match: 14. The CDR3 region is CASSLLPGTTGGQETQYF. The CDR3 DNA follows: TGTGCCAGCAGTTTGCTCCCCGGGACTACCGGGGGCCAAGAGACCCAGTACTTC.

The table lists this clone with a few counts. The same CDR3 arises from other DNA sequences in this sample as well. The V gene is TRBV28, the J gene TRBJ1-5; no clear D. Trimming pared 4 bases from V and 8 bases from J, leaving 3 bases between. From germline, CDR1 is MDHEN and CDR2 SYDVKM. The CDR3 loop spans 10 amino acids. CDR3 bases: TGTGCCAGCAGTTCTAAGCCCCAGCATTTT. Residues: CASSSKPQHF. The whole variable domain, remainder taken from reference TRBV28 and TRBJ1-5, is DVKVTQSSRYLVKRTGEKVFLECVQDMDHENMFWYRQDPGLGLRLIYFSYDVKMKEKGDIPEGYSVSREKKERFSLILESASTNQTSMYLCASSSKPQHFGDGTRLSIL.

The CDR3 region is CASSLTVPSGGGGKLFF. The CDR3 region has the DNA TGTGCCAGCAGCTTAACCGTCCCCTCAGGGGGCGGTGGAAAACTGTTTTTT. The chain employs TRBV11-2 and TRBJ1-4, with 8 bases aligning to TRBD1. CDR1 is SGHAT and CDR2 is FQNNGV in the germline V gene. Unmatched junction bases numbered 15, after V lost 2 bases and J lost 10 bases. CDR3 length equals 17 residues.

The rearrangement joins TRBV27 to TRBJ2-7; D possibly uses TRBD1 or TRBD2 (5 bases each). The CDR3 sequence is 16 residues long. Germline V gives CDR1 MNHEY, CDR2 SMNVEV (reference sequence). Trimming stripped 6 bases from V and 0 bases from J, with 18 bases between. CDR3 nucleotide sequence: TGTGCCAGCAGCGTTACCGGGACCCTTAGCTCCTACGAGCAGTACTTC. Residues: CASSVTGTLSSYEQYF.

The V call is TRBV5-6, the J call TRBJ1-4; D gene uncertain. This CDR3 comprises 16 residues. Germline CDR1 SGHDT, CDR2 YYEEEE. The ends were cut back, 3 bases at V and 0 bases at J, with 12 bases in the middle. CDR3 in amino acids: CASSSTGETTNEKLFF. CDR3 DNA sequence: TGTGCCAGCAGCTCCACCGGGGAGACAACTAATGAAAAACTGTTTTTT.

The rearrangement joins TRBV28 to TRBJ2-5; D unresolved. V lost 3 bases, J lost 5 bases, and 10 bases lay in between. The CDR3 totals 13 residues. The germline V gene has CDR1 MDHEN and CDR2 SYDVKM. The CDR3 sequence is CASSFGPTETQYF. As DNA, the CDR3 is TGTGCCAGCAGTTTCGGGCCTACGGAGACCCAGTACTTC.

This clone was recorded only once. This chain links TRBV28 with TRBJ1-2; 9 bases are a match to TRBD1. Germline CDR1 and CDR2: MDHEN and SYDVKM. This CDR3 region has 15 residues. V lost 7 bases to trimming and J lost 0 bases; unmatched junction nucleotides: 6. CDR3 nucleotide sequence: TGTGCCAGCAAGTCACAGGGGGCGGCTAACTATGGCTACACCTTC. Protein product: CASKSQGAANYGYTF.

About this clone: Other DNA sequences in this specimen translate into the identical CDR3. The chain joins TRBV7-2 to TRBJ2-7; D gene unclear. CDR1 and CDR2 (germline): SGHTA, FQGNSA. This CDR3 has 11 residues. The V end was cut by 3 bases, the J end by 6 bases, with 6 bases between. The CDR3 sequence: CASSLVLEQYF. As DNA, the CDR3 is TGTGCCAGCAGCTTGGTGCTCGAGCAGTACTTC.

The chain recombines TRBV2 with TRBJ2-7; 8 bases are a match to TRBD1. Germline assignment: CDR1 SNHLY and CDR2 FYNNEI. The V gene end was trimmed by 9 bases and the J gene end by 6 bases; junction bases not matched to a gene: 10. CDR3 size: 13 residues. The CDR3 coding sequence is TGTGCCAGTACTCCTGCGACAGGGGTCGAGCAGTACTTC. Its translation is CASTPATGVEQYF.

The chain is built from TRBV18 and TRBJ1-4; TRBD1 might be the D (5 bases). The CDR3 sequence is 15 residues long. CDR1 is KGHSH, CDR2 LQKENI, per germline. V gave up 2 bases and J gave up 8 bases, with 15 bases separating them. CDR3 bases: TGTGCCAGCTCACCAATACCGGGACCCGAGGAAAAACTGTTTTTT. Amino acid sequence: CASSPIPGPEEKLFF.

The chain combines TRBV28 with TRBJ1-1; D possibly corresponds to TRBD1 (5 bases). The CDR3 loop spans 17 amino acids. The V gene's germline CDR1 is MDHEN and CDR2 SYDVKM. The V end was cut by 5 bases, the J end by 0 bases, with 19 bases between. CDR3 coding DNA: TGTGCCAGCAGTACCCCGGCTCCGGGGGGGTTGAACACTGAAGCTTTCTTT. It is translated as CASSTPAPGGLNTEAFF.

V gene TRBV4-1 combines with J gene TRBJ2-1; weak D call: TRBD1 (5 bases). The V end was cut by 5 bases, the J end by 0 bases, with 11 bases between. CDR1 and CDR2 (germline): MGHRA, YSYEKL. This CDR3 comprises 15 residues. The CDR3, as DNA: TGCGCCAGCAGCATAGGGGCCCGCTCCTACAATGAGCAGTTCTTC. Translation: CASSIGARSYNEQFF.

This clone appeared a single time. The chain recombines TRBV6-6 with TRBJ1-1, with D tentatively TRBD1 (5 bases). Germline V lookup: CDR1 MNHNY, CDR2 SVGAGI (reference sequence). This CDR3 comprises 15 residues. V gave up 5 bases and J gave up 0 bases, with 13 bases separating them. The CDR3 nucleotides read TGTGCCAGCAGTAGCGATGACAGCCTGAACACTGAAGCTTTCTTT. Protein: CASSSDDSLNTEAFF.

The CDR3: CASSPRDRAFSTDTQYF. CDR3 nucleotides: TGTGCCAGCAGCCCCCGCGATCGGGCGTTTAGCACAGATACGCAGTATTTT. This sequence joins TRBV7-6 and TRBJ2-3; D not resolved. This CDR3 is 17 amino acids long. V lost 5 bases to trimming and J lost 0 bases, with 18 bases between them. Germline CDR1 SGHVS, CDR2 FNYEAQ.

This chain connects TRBV19 to TRBJ1-1, with a tentative D call TRBD1 (6 bases). This CDR3 has 13 amino acids. V was clipped by 0 bases and J by 11 bases, with 13 bases between them. Germline loops: CDR1 LNHDA, CDR2 SQIVND (reference sequence). CDR3 loop: CASSIDPGVMAFF. In DNA form, the CDR3 reads TGTGCCAGTAGTATAGATCCAGGGGTGATGGCTTTCTTT.